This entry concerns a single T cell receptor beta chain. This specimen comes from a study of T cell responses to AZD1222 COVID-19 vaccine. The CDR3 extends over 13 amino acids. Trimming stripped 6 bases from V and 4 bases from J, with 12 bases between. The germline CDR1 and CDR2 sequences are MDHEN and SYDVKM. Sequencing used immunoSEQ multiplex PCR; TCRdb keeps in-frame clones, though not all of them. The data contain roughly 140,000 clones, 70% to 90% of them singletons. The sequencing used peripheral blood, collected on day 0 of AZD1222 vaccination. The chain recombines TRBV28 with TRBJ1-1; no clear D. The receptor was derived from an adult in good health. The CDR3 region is CASSPTYSTEAFF. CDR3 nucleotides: TGTGCCAGCAGCCCCACTTATTCCACTGAAGCTTTCTTT.